The present TCR beta chain was sequenced within a study of T cells in Graves' hyperthyroidism and ophthalmopathy. Uncontrolled infections, other autoimmune diseases, pregnancy or lactation led to exclusion of patients. This clonotype was counted a few times. The length of the CDR3 is 12 residues. CDR1 is DFQATT, CDR2 SNEGSKA, per germline (reference sequence). Trimming took off 7 bases at V and 1 base at J, with 11 bases between the two ends. Amplification targeted TCR beta CDR3 regions from RNA transcripts. In the first-round RT-PCR of the TCR CDR3, the HTBI primer set was used. Using its own MiXCR run on the multiplex PCR reads, TCRdb lists one record per CDR3 protein. This repertoire shows roughly 580,000 distinct CDR3 sequences, around 46% found once; its top ten account for just over 8%.

V usage is TRBV20-1 and J usage is TRBJ2-7; D gene ambiguous. Sequences were obtained from peripheral blood or thyroid tissue (not recorded which). This receptor was taken from a young woman with Graves' hyperthyroidism. The CDR3 coding sequence is TGCAGTGTTCCGCGCCTTTCCTACGAGCAGTACTTC. Protein product: CSVPRLSYEQYF.